Below, one TCR beta chain is given with its context. This record comes from a study of T cell changes during pregnancy in multiple sclerosis. CDR1 and CDR2 (germline): GTSNPN, SVGIG (reference sequence). This CDR3 region has 14 residues. Trimming left V 1 base short and J 1 base short, with 10 bases between. Only in-frame clones appear in the TCRdb table, and some are missing; sequencing was by immunoSEQ multiplex PCR. In the table there are tens of thousands of clones, over 80% of which are singletons. J is TRBJ1-1 and V is TRBV30; no clear D gene. The source material was CD4+ T cells from peripheral blood mononuclear cells, sampled in the third trimester of pregnancy. The origin of this receptor is a female donor with multiple sclerosis, enrolled in a pregnancy study. The CDR3 region is CAWSALLTNTEAFF. The CDR3 DNA follows: TGTGCCTGGAGTGCACTCCTTACGAACACTGAAGCTTTCTTT. Based on the CDR3 plus reference TRBV30 and TRBJ1-1, the full variable domain is SQTIHQWPATLVQPVGSPLSLECTVEGTSNPNLYWYRQAAGRGLQLLFYSVGIGQISSEVPQNLSASRPQDRQFILSSKKLLLSDSGFYLCAWSALLTNTEAFFGQGTRLTVV.